This T cell receptor beta chain is drawn from a study of cytomegalovirus exposure and HLA in healthy donors (TCRdb year 2017). About the study as a whole: An earlier analysis of some 600 of the donors reported approximately 300 Gb of sequence data and 117 million unique TCR beta sequences obtained from about 179 million T cells. Donor age, sex, ethnicity and CMV serostatus were compiled together with the repertoire data. In the later analysis, no new phenotypic data were used to find candidate immune exposures; instead, reliance was placed on TCR beta sequences and their occurrence across donors. Across around 400 genotyped donors of the cohort, an average of roughly 250,000 unique TCR beta nucleotide sequences per donor were sequenced, and roughly 20% of those sequences were non-productive. The study profiled the T cell repertoires of approximately 700 subjects by immunosequencing and related them to cytomegalovirus serostatus. The genetic ancestry cluster associated with self-reported Caucasian donors included 65% to 90% of the roughly 400 genotyped donors. Along with the approximately 700-subject first cohort, a separate validation cohort of over a hundred different subjects was used. A later genetic analysis used genome-wide SNP genotypes for about 55% of the 666 donors, treating that subset as a discovery cohort. The study aimed to test whether signatures of past pathogen exposure could be identified by cataloging public T cell receptors. HLA typing included class I and class II loci at four-digit resolution. About five DR-DQ haplotypes were handled as single units for association and clustering because linkage in the cohort was strong. An early release covering around 630 HLA-typed donors comprised roughly 300 gigabases of sequencing data and approximately 85 million unique TCR sequences. High-throughput TCR immunosequencing, statistical association of individual TCRs with disease status, and machine learning were combined to predict cytomegalovirus infection status. The number of donors typed differed by locus, with about 629-630 for A, B, C, DRB1 and DQB1, around 520 for DQA1, approximately 580 for DPA1, and around 450 for DPB1. Every discovery cohort repertoire had been produced on one sequencing platform. A later analysis re-examined previously published TCR beta repertoires from more than 600 donors and added high-resolution HLA genotyping to investigate patterns of TCR occurrence. An earlier analysis of roughly 580 of the donors used high-throughput TCR beta sequencing to judge whether each TCR beta V gene segment behaved as functional or pseudogenic. What the work shows at the level of the full study, not this receptor alone: The sequencing pipeline was judged likely to have produced a cluster of highly shared sequence variants as a technical artifact. In a later analysis, around 17,000 TCR beta sequences were associated with specific HLA alleles at a false discovery rate of 0.05. The classifier was reported to diagnose cytomegalovirus status with high specificity and sensitivity in both the original cohort and the validation cohort. Assigning TCR associations to individual alleles was difficult when HLA alleles, especially DR and DQ, strongly co-occurred. Some IMGT-functional V segments, including TRBV6-2 and TRBV6-3, could not be distinguished by the 87-base-pair reads and were therefore excluded. In this cohort, only TCR beta chains were sequenced, and detectable features were limited by the absence of alpha or paired-chain data. A further reported finding was that TCR beta sequences accurately predicted the HLA-A and HLA-B alleles for most subjects in the first cohort. Because some donors lacked HLA typing at each locus, the association tests relied only on the typed subset. A total of fewer than 200 TCR beta chains were listed by the study as associated with cytomegalovirus. The authors suggested that the approach could potentially be generalized to other disease states and immunological phenotypes. Compared with the roughly 710-donor mean, donors in an Asian-associated ancestry cluster had fewer N-insertions in productive TCRs, according to a later genetic analysis. Three of the identified cytomegalovirus-associated TCR beta chains were confirmed in vitro to be specific for cytomegalovirus antigens. Presence/absence analyses assumed roughly uniform sequencing depth across donors, an assumption that may not hold. In an earlier analysis of approximately 590 of the donors, most TCR beta V segments appeared in productive rearrangements about 87% or about 30% of the time, broadly matching IMGT annotations. Most TCR sequences were seen in very few donors, while some public TCRs were found in many individuals. In a later analysis, the rate of TCR association differed among HLA loci, with DRB1 alleles having the most associated TCRs and HLA-C alleles having the fewest. The earlier analysis of nearly 600 of the donors excluded some 16 rarely observed V segments, including chromosome 9 orphons, because counts were too low. In a later analysis, HLA-associated TCR beta chains showed more clonal expansion and lower generation probabilities than non-associated chains that were equally common. V-gene and J-gene trimming of TCR beta chains was associated with a missense DCLRE1C variant in a later genetic analysis, and the association was replicated in an independent cohort. In a later analysis, several top co-occurrence clusters were reported to appear linked to parvovirus B19, influenza, CMV and Epstein-Barr virus. According to a later analysis, most CMV-associated TCR beta chains appeared to be HLA-restricted, and the HLA associations seemed to be driven largely by CMV exposure. Correlated functional status among segregating V segments might be attributable to linkage disequilibrium, but an unknown experimental factor could not be ruled out. The only immune exposure information available for the cohort was CMV serostatus.

The library came from the immunoSEQ multiplex PCR assay. For the multiplex PCR, a mixture combining 60 forward primers for TCR Vbeta segments and 13 reverse primers for TCR Jbeta segments was used. The CDR3 region of rearranged TCR beta genes was amplified from genomic DNA by a multiplex PCR assay. The Illumina HiSeq System was used to sequence the amplified TCR beta libraries as 87-base-pair reads. Per the authors' processing: In a later analysis, tens of millions of unique TCR beta chains were counted across the roughly 700 repertoires, and roughly 11 million of these chains were shared by at least two donors. Raw reads were error-corrected and collapsed into unique sequences by a nearest-neighbor algorithm in which closely related sequences were merged to remove PCR and sequencing errors. V, D and J gene segments were assigned by aligning CDR3 sequences to IMGT reference sequences. Each retained sequence needed at least a six-nucleotide match to both a V gene segment and a J gene segment. A rearrangement counted as productive if the CDR3 had no stop codons and remained in frame with V and J, and every other rearrangement counted as non-productive. Following IMGT convention, CDR3 was defined as the stretch from the second conserved V-encoded cysteine up to the conserved J-encoded phenylalanine. The earlier analysis of about 640 of the donors excluded any sequence lacking an unambiguous match to a single V gene segment. An earlier analysis of fewer than 750 of the donors classified V segments as functional when productive rearrangements were above 56.7% and as segregating when the standard deviation between donors was above 5%. To diagnose cytomegalovirus status from the catalog of TCR beta chain sequences, a statistical classification framework was built. A later analysis assigned V and J genes by comparing TCR nucleotide sequences with IMGT/GENE-DB human TR gene sequences. The TCRdist pipeline was used in a later analysis to assign CDR3 sequences and most-parsimonious VDJ recombination scenarios. In a later analysis, each TCR beta chain was defined by its CDR3 amino acid sequence together with its V-gene family, and reads lacking a unique V-gene family were excluded. In a later analysis, 450 to 600 highly shared, low-generation-probability nucleotide sequences were removed to address suspected cross-contamination and a sequencing artifact. A later analysis calculated a clonal expansion index for each public chain from normalized within-repertoire ranks of inferred template counts. In a later analysis, generation probabilities were computed with a VDJ recombination model fitted to out-of-frame rearrangements, and the resulting probabilities were checked against IGoR. In a later analysis, TCR-TCR, TCR-HLA and TCR-CMV co-occurrence was scored with hypergeometric tests, and a repertoire-size bias correction was applied to TCR pairs. In a later analysis, false discovery rates were estimated by permuting HLA or CMV assignments 20 times. A later analysis grouped co-occurring TCRs with DBSCAN, adding TCRdist sequence similarity when clustering within HLA-allele-positive subsets. Repertoires with fewer than 30,000 or more than 120,000 public chains were left out of co-occurrence clustering, as were about five repertoires with anomalous nucleotide sharing. The table was pulled from immuneACCESS by TCRdb, which kept in-frame rearrangements only. Such tables lose some clones; where checked, under half of the loss comes from unresolved V genes, and the rest has no known cause. The V and J calls and clone size are taken from that table; D and trimming were inferred from the DNA. This sample is represented by 200,000 or so clones; around 85% of them were singletons. The ten largest clones add up to 0.2% to 0.25% of the sample.

The cohort comprised hundreds of healthy bone marrow donors. Cohort members were all nominally healthy when sampled, although unrecorded immune exposures were likely present. The donor tested CMV seronegative, placing the donor among the 350 to 400 seronegative members of the cohort. A peripheral blood sample was provided by each donor, and peripheral blood mononuclear cells were used for TCR beta sequencing. The Qiagen DNeasy Blood Extraction Kit was used to extract genomic DNA from the blood cell samples. Details on this clone: The antigen it binds to is not known. Qualities for individual bases were not recorded, and no much larger clone is one base off.

V loses 10 bases at its end and J loses 4 bases; junction bases beyond the gene matches: 7. As encoded in the germline V gene, CDR1 is MDHEN while CDR2 is SYDVKM. The CDR3 measures 13 amino acids from cysteine to phenylalanine. CDR3 DNA is the only sequence kept; it has 39 bases, read in frame from the first base. Sequenced material: PBMCs. The sequence came from a girl under 10 years old in good health and CMV-seronegative. The V and J segments used are TRBV28 and TRBJ2-7, with TRBD1 matching 10 junction bases. The DNA sequence reads TGTGCCACGAGACAGGGGGCAGATTACGAGCAGTACTTC. This gives the protein CATRQGADYEQYF.